This note documents a single T cell receptor (beta chain) sequence. The CDR3 runs 15 residues. The V gene's germline CDR1 is KGHSH and CDR2 LQKENI. The V segment lost 6 bases and the J segment 2 bases; nucleotides outside the gene matches: 6. Assay: immunoSEQ multiplex PCR; the TCRdb copy retains only in-frame clones and omits some. The repertoire has about 79,000 clones, 75% to 95% of them found once; the top ten carry approximately 0.47%. This record comes from a study of T cell changes during pregnancy in multiple sclerosis. The sequence came from a female donor with multiple sclerosis, enrolled in a pregnancy study. The chain recombines TRBV18 with TRBJ1-5; TRBD1 aligns across 8 bases. This sample comprised CD4+ T cells from peripheral blood mononuclear cells, obtained in the second trimester of pregnancy. This CDR3 reads CASSRDRGGNQPQHF. CDR3 in DNA: TGTGCCAGCTCCCGCGACAGGGGTGGCAATCAGCCCCAGCATTTT.